This T cell receptor (beta chain) was recovered during a study of blood T cell repertoires in COVID-19. Participant age was roughly 18 to 89 years, and participants resided in about 25 US areas. Repertoires were generated with immunoSEQ multiplex PCR, while TCRdb's copy carries only in-frame clones and drops some. The data contain around 250,000 clones, about 84% of them singletons. The specimen sequenced was PBMCs or T cells enriched from blood (not recorded which). This TCR derives from a woman aged 50 to 60 who had recovered from COVID-19.

The CDR3 spells CASSLTAGPGTNSPLHF. The CDR3 nucleotides are TGTGCCAGCAGCTTAACCGCAGGTCCAGGGACAAATTCACCCCTCCACTTT. This chain joins TRBV7-3 and TRBJ1-6; D is possibly TRBD1 (6 bases). CDR3 length: 17 amino acids. Germline CDR1 SGHTA, CDR2 FQGTGA. Trimming removed 0 bases at V and 7 bases at J, with 16 bases between. Full variable domain (remainder filled in from reference TRBV7-3 and TRBJ1-6): GAGVSQTPSNKVTEKGKYVELRCDPISGHTALYWYRQSLGQGPEFLIYFQGTGAADDSGLPNDRFFAVRPEGSVSTLKIQRTERGDSAVYLCASSLTAGPGTNSPLHFGNGTRLTVT.